Listed below are T cell receptor beta chains from one sample, sequenced in a study of blood T cell repertoires in COVID-19. Profiled with immunoSEQ multiplex PCR; TCRdb holds only in-frame clones, not every one. The table shows about 230,000 clones, with approximately 82% occurring only once. The sequencing sample was made of peripheral blood. The receptors originated from a woman between 40 and 55 years old who had recovered from COVID-19. Both conserved end residues are part of each CDR3. The D gene is left open where the match is weak. Some rows have no size entry. The others give once, few or many, or a class for an expanded clone.

- - TRBJ1-1 TRBV6-5 TGTGCCAGCAGTCGGTTTCCGAACACTGAAGCTTTCTTT CASSRFPNTEAFF
- - TRBJ1-2 TRBV9 TGTGCCAGCAGCGTACAAGACAGCCAAATCCGTGGCTACACCTTC CASSVQDSQIRGYTF
- - TRBJ2-5 TRBV7-9 TGTGCCAGCAGCTTAGCGGGGGCTTCGTCAGAGACCCAGTACTTC CASSLAGASSETQYF
- TRBD2 TRBJ2-5 TRBV5-1 TGCGCCAGCAGCGATAGCGGGTTGGAGACCCAGTACTTC CASSDSGLETQYF
few - TRBJ1-4 TRBV14 TGTGCCAGCAGCCAAGATCCCCGCGGGGGTGCTAATGAAAAACTGTTTTTT CASSQDPRGGANEKLFF
- - TRBJ1-5 TRBV3-1/TRBV3-2 TGTGCCAGCAGCCAAGCCCGCCCTCTCGCGAACAATCAGCCCCAGCATTTT CASSQARPLANNQPQHF
- - TRBJ2-1 TRBV7-3 TGTGCCAGCAGCTTGCCGGGACTCGTGAATGAGCAGTTCTTC CASSLPGLVNEQFF
- - TRBJ1-2 TRBV5-6 TGTGCCAGCAGCTTGAGAGGTTATGGCTACACCTTC CASSLRGYGYTF
- TRBD1 TRBJ1-2 TRBV7-2 TGTGCCAGCAGCTTAGATGGACAGGTGCTCTATGGCTACACCTTC CASSLDGQVLYGYTF
- - TRBJ1-1 TRBV18 TGTGCCAGCTCACCTCCGGGACAATTGCCTGAAGCTTTCTTT CASSPPGQLPEAFF
- - TRBJ2-2 TRBV19 TGTGCCAGTGAACTAGCGAACACCGGGGAGCTGTTTTTT CASELANTGELFF
- - TRBJ2-3 TRBV27 TGTGCCAGCAAGCCCCAACAGGCAGATACGCAGTATTTT CASKPQQADTQYF
- TRBD1 TRBJ1-2 TRBV5-1 TGCGCCAGCAGCTCACAGGGGGCTTCCTATGGCTACACCTTC CASSSQGASYGYTF
few - TRBJ1-1 TRBV7-9 TGTGCCAGCAGCTTGGAGGGAGAAGCTTTCTTT CASSLEGEAFF
few TRBD1 TRBJ1-6 TRBV3-1/TRBV3-2 TGTGCCAGCAGCCAAATGGGGGACAGACCAACTTCACCCCTCCACTTT CASSQMGDRPTSPLHF
- - TRBJ1-1 TRBV7-2 TGTGCCAGCAGCTTAGTGGAGACCGGCGAAGCTTTCTTT CASSLVETGEAFF
- - TRBJ1-2 TRBV6-6 TGTGCCAGCAGCATTGGTGGACAGAAAGTCTATGGCTACACCTTC CASSIGGQKVYGYTF
- - TRBJ2-7 TRBV29-1 TGCAGCGTTCTACGGGTCCCGGGCGAGCAGTACTTC CSVLRVPGEQYF
- - TRBJ2-3 TRBV20-1 TGCAGTGCTAGAGTAACAGATACGCAGTATTTT CSARVTDTQYF
- - TRBJ2-7 TRBV29-1 TGCAGCGCGTCGGACACTACCTACGAGCAGTACTTC CSASDTTYEQYF
- - TRBJ2-7 TRBV5-1 TGCGCCACCAATGAAGGGGGTGTTGGCGAGCAGTACTTC CATNEGGVGEQYF
- TRBD1 TRBJ2-7 TRBV18 TGTGCCAGCTCAGCCCGACAGGGATCTTCATACGAGCAGTACTTC CASSARQGSSYEQYF
- TRBD1 TRBJ2-2 TRBV5-1 TGCGCCAGCACCTTACAGGGGGCGGGCGGGGAGCTGTTTTTT CASTLQGAGGELFF
once - TRBJ2-2 TRBV11-3 TGTGCCAGCAGCTTAGATTTCGGCACCGGGGAGCTGTTTTTT CASSLDFGTGELFF
- TRBD2 TRBJ2-7 TRBV4-2 TGTGCCAGCAGCCAAGTAGCTAGCGGGGGTTACGAGCAGTACTTC CASSQVASGGYEQYF
- - TRBJ1-5 TRBV6-1 TGTGCCAGCAGTGAAAGACAGAGCAATCAGCCCCAGCATTTT CASSERQSNQPQHF
- TRBD2 TRBJ2-3 TRBV4-1 TGCGCCAGCAGCAAAGATTCGGGAGGGATTTCAGATACGCAGTATTTT CASSKDSGGISDTQYF
- - TRBJ1-5 TRBV24-1 TGTGCCACCAGTGATTTGGAGGGAAATCAGCCCCAGCATTTT CATSDLEGNQPQHF
- - TRBJ1-4 TRBV18 TGTGCCAGCTCACCACGGCAGGGTGAAAAACTGTTTTTT CASSPRQGEKLFF
few - TRBJ1-5 TRBV4-2 TGTGCCAGCAGCCAAGGACAGGATCAGCCCCAGCATTTT CASSQGQDQPQHF
- TRBD2 TRBJ2-3 TRBV5-5 TGTGCCAGCAGCTCGTCGTCTAGCGGGGCAGATACGCAGTATTTT CASSSSSSGADTQYF
once - TRBJ2-5 TRBV13 TGTGCCAGCAGCGCCGGGTCGCGGGGGCCCCGGGAGACCCAGTACTTC CASSAGSRGPRETQYF
- TRBD1 TRBJ2-3 TRBV2 TGTGCCAGCAGACAACAGGGGTGGGGAGATACGCAGTATTTT CASRQQGWGDTQYF